A selection of T cell receptor beta chains follows, all from one sample in a study of T-cell reconstitution after alpha-beta-depleted transplantation in children. A single record per CDR3 protein comes from TCRdb applying MiXCR to the PCR reads. This sample has more than 250,000 distinct CDR3 sequences, with around 9.6% found just once. Sequenced here: PBMCs from the stem cell graft donor, sampled from the stem cell graft. Source of these receptors: a human donor who donated a stem cell graft to a child with SCID. Each CDR3 is given with its conserved first and last residue. D genes are given only for firm matches. Not all rows give a size; the values are once, few, many and, for expanded clones, a class.

clone_size: .; v_call: TRBV14; j_call: TRBJ2-1; d_call: .; cdr3_aa: CASSLIAYAYNEQFF; cdr3_nt: TGTGCCAGCAGCCTAATAGCGTACGCCTACAATGAGCAGTTCTTC
clone_size: .; v_call: TRBV7-6; j_call: TRBJ2-1; d_call: TRBD2; cdr3_aa: CASSFELAGGPYHNEQFF; cdr3_nt: TGTGCCAGCAGCTTCGAGCTAGCGGGGGGGCCGTACCACAATGAGCAGTTCTTC
clone_size: few; v_call: TRBV6-1; j_call: TRBJ2-1; d_call: .; cdr3_aa: CASSLRQTLNEQFF; cdr3_nt: TGTGCCAGCAGCCTCCGACAGACGCTAAATGAGCAGTTCTTC
clone_size: .; v_call: TRBV7-9; j_call: TRBJ2-3; d_call: .; cdr3_aa: CASGVLGADTQYF; cdr3_nt: TGTGCCAGCGGCGTGCTGGGCGCAGATACGCAGTATTTT
clone_size: few; v_call: TRBV10-3; j_call: TRBJ2-7; d_call: TRBD1; cdr3_aa: CAISAKGAGYEQYF; cdr3_nt: TGTGCCATCAGTGCCAAGGGGGCGGGCTACGAGCAGTACTTC
clone_size: .; v_call: TRBV2; j_call: TRBJ1-1; d_call: TRBD1; cdr3_aa: CASTKTGPGTEAFF; cdr3_nt: TGTGCCAGCACTAAGACAGGGCCGGGCACTGAAGCTTTCTTT
clone_size: few; v_call: TRBV29-1; j_call: TRBJ2-5; d_call: .; cdr3_aa: CSVYEYQETQYF; cdr3_nt: TGCAGCGTTTACGAGTACCAAGAGACCCAGTACTTC
clone_size: .; v_call: TRBV27; j_call: TRBJ1-6; d_call: .; cdr3_aa: CASSFWREDSPLHF; cdr3_nt: TGTGCCAGCAGTTTTTGGAGGGAGGATTCACCCCTCCACTTT
clone_size: .; v_call: TRBV6-5; j_call: TRBJ2-5; d_call: .; cdr3_aa: CASSYSVANQETQYF; cdr3_nt: TGTGCCAGCAGTTACTCGGTCGCAAATCAAGAGACCCAGTACTTC
clone_size: .; v_call: TRBV7-9; j_call: TRBJ2-7; d_call: .; cdr3_aa: CASSFTDSEQYF; cdr3_nt: TGTGCCAGCAGCTTTACTGACAGCGAGCAGTACTTC
clone_size: many; v_call: TRBV12-3/TRBV12-4; j_call: TRBJ1-1; d_call: .; cdr3_aa: CASSFDVGIGTEAFF; cdr3_nt: TGTGCCAGCAGTTTCGACGTAGGGATAGGAACTGAAGCTTTCTTT
clone_size: many; v_call: TRBV3-1; j_call: TRBJ2-7; d_call: TRBD1; cdr3_aa: CASSQGTGYYEQYF; cdr3_nt: TGTGCCAGCAGCCAGGGGACAGGGTACTACGAGCAGTACTTC
clone_size: .; v_call: TRBV5-5; j_call: TRBJ2-5; d_call: .; cdr3_aa: CASSPLVVWETQYF; cdr3_nt: TGTGCCAGCAGCCCCCTAGTGGTTTGGGAGACCCAGTACTTC
clone_size: few; v_call: TRBV20-1; j_call: TRBJ2-5; d_call: .; cdr3_aa: CSASSESNYF; cdr3_nt: TGCAGTGCTAGCTCGGAGTCAAATTACTTC
clone_size: .; v_call: TRBV27; j_call: TRBJ1-1; d_call: TRBD1; cdr3_aa: CASSFPQGKAFF; cdr3_nt: TGTGCCAGCAGTTTCCCACAGGGGAAGGCTTTCTTT
clone_size: many; v_call: TRBV20-1; j_call: TRBJ2-2; d_call: TRBD1; cdr3_aa: CSAVQGAGELFF; cdr3_nt: TGCAGTGCCGTCCAGGGGGCCGGGGAGCTGTTTTTT
clone_size: few; v_call: TRBV12-3/TRBV12-4; j_call: TRBJ2-3; d_call: TRBD1; cdr3_aa: CASSFLGGLRTDTQYF; cdr3_nt: TGTGCCAGCAGTTTTTTAGGGGGCTTAAGGACAGATACGCAGTATTTT
clone_size: .; v_call: TRBV5-1; j_call: TRBJ2-3; d_call: TRBD1; cdr3_aa: CASSVGTQGATPDTQYF; cdr3_nt: TGCGCCAGCAGCGTAGGTACACAGGGGGCGACCCCAGATACGCAGTATTTT
clone_size: .; v_call: TRBV4-1; j_call: TRBJ1-4; d_call: .; cdr3_aa: CASSKGATNEKLFF; cdr3_nt: TGCGCCAGCAGCAAAGGGGCAACTAATGAAAAACTGTTTTTT
clone_size: .; v_call: TRBV7-2; j_call: TRBJ2-3; d_call: .; cdr3_aa: CASTRRQSTDTQYF; cdr3_nt: TGTGCCAGCACCAGGCGTCAGAGCACAGATACGCAGTATTTT
clone_size: .; v_call: TRBV12-3/TRBV12-4; j_call: TRBJ2-2; d_call: .; cdr3_aa: CASTVASLTGELFF; cdr3_nt: TGTGCCAGCACCGTAGCTAGCCTCACCGGGGAGCTGTTTTTT
clone_size: .; v_call: TRBV20-1; j_call: TRBJ1-2; d_call: .; cdr3_aa: CSARDIQNTIYGYTF; cdr3_nt: TGCAGTGCTAGAGATATCCAGAACACGATCTATGGCTACACCTTC
clone_size: many; v_call: TRBV7-9; j_call: TRBJ2-5; d_call: .; cdr3_aa: CAGKGDGETQYF; cdr3_nt: TGTGCCGGAAAGGGGGACGGAGAGACCCAGTACTTC
clone_size: .; v_call: TRBV7-9; j_call: TRBJ1-1; d_call: TRBD1; cdr3_aa: CASSQKGQANTEAFF; cdr3_nt: TGTGCCAGCAGCCAAAAAGGACAGGCGAACACTGAAGCTTTCTTT
clone_size: few; v_call: TRBV5-1; j_call: TRBJ2-7; d_call: TRBD1; cdr3_aa: CASSLTGTGVSYEQYF; cdr3_nt: TGCGCCAGCAGCTTGACCGGGACAGGGGTCTCCTACGAGCAGTACTTC
clone_size: .; v_call: TRBV12-3/TRBV12-4; j_call: TRBJ2-1; d_call: TRBD2; cdr3_aa: CASSLSPSGFSYNEQFF; cdr3_nt: TGTGCCAGCAGTTTAAGTCCTAGCGGCTTCTCCTACAATGAGCAGTTCTTC
clone_size: few; v_call: TRBV2; j_call: TRBJ2-7; d_call: .; cdr3_aa: CASSAGRGSYEQYF; cdr3_nt: TGTGCCAGCAGTGCGGGACGGGGCTCCTACGAGCAGTACTTC
clone_size: .; v_call: TRBV7-8; j_call: TRBJ2-7; d_call: .; cdr3_aa: CASSPALLGGYEQYF; cdr3_nt: TGTGCCAGCAGCCCCGCCCTTTTAGGAGGTTACGAGCAGTACTTC
clone_size: .; v_call: TRBV20-1; j_call: TRBJ2-2; d_call: TRBD1; cdr3_aa: CSASGTVRGGELFF; cdr3_nt: TGCAGTGCCTCCGGGACAGTCAGGGGCGGGGAGCTGTTTTTT
clone_size: .; v_call: TRBV13; j_call: TRBJ2-5; d_call: TRBD1; cdr3_aa: CASSSQPLDRGQETQYF; cdr3_nt: TGTGCCAGCAGCTCACAACCCCTGGACAGGGGGCAAGAGACCCAGTACTTC
clone_size: many; v_call: TRBV27; j_call: TRBJ2-7; d_call: .; cdr3_aa: CASSLRMTVSSYEQYF; cdr3_nt: TGTGCCAGCAGTCTCAGGATGACAGTCAGCTCCTACGAGCAGTACTTC
clone_size: many; v_call: TRBV13; j_call: TRBJ2-7; d_call: .; cdr3_aa: CASSQGISYEQYF; cdr3_nt: TGTGCCAGCAGCCAAGGGATCTCTTACGAGCAGTACTTC
clone_size: .; v_call: TRBV6-1; j_call: TRBJ1-4; d_call: .; cdr3_aa: CASSQWGGSVNEKLFF; cdr3_nt: TGTGCCAGCAGCCAATGGGGGGGCAGCGTTAATGAAAAACTGTTTTTT
clone_size: .; v_call: TRBV6-1; j_call: TRBJ1-4; d_call: .; cdr3_aa: CASLLRGVNEKLFF; cdr3_nt: TGTGCCAGCCTACTAAGGGGTGTTAATGAAAAACTGTTTTTT
clone_size: .; v_call: TRBV5-1; j_call: TRBJ1-4; d_call: .; cdr3_aa: CASSYTLKEKLFF; cdr3_nt: TGCGCCAGCAGCTACACCCTGAAGGAAAAACTGTTTTTT
clone_size: .; v_call: TRBV9; j_call: TRBJ2-2; d_call: TRBD1; cdr3_aa: CASSVYRGTGELFF; cdr3_nt: TGTGCCAGCAGCGTATACAGGGGTACCGGGGAGCTGTTTTTT
clone_size: few; v_call: TRBV3-1; j_call: TRBJ2-7; d_call: .; cdr3_aa: CASSQLGAGPYEQYF; cdr3_nt: TGTGCCAGCAGCCAATTAGGGGCAGGACCCTACGAGCAGTACTTC
clone_size: .; v_call: TRBV7-6; j_call: TRBJ2-5; d_call: .; cdr3_aa: CASSLEALGARVGETQYF; cdr3_nt: TGTGCCAGCAGCTTAGAGGCTTTGGGGGCGCGCGTCGGGGAGACCCAGTACTTC
clone_size: many; v_call: TRBV6-8; j_call: TRBJ2-1; d_call: .; cdr3_aa: CASSPDRSSYNEQFF; cdr3_nt: TGTGCCAGCAGCCCAGACAGGAGCTCCTACAATGAGCAGTTCTTC
clone_size: many; v_call: TRBV9; j_call: TRBJ2-7; d_call: TRBD2; cdr3_aa: CASSVGVLAGTSYEQYF; cdr3_nt: TGTGCCAGCAGCGTAGGAGTTCTAGCGGGGACCTCCTACGAGCAGTACTTC